The rows below give T cell receptor beta chains drawn from one sample of a study of blood T cell repertoires in COVID-19. Sequencing was performed with immunoSEQ multiplex PCR; in TCRdb, only in-frame clones are kept and a portion is missing. Seen here are about 73,000 clones, about 80% observed once, and the top ten hold about 6%. Specimen: peripheral blood. Receptors were obtained from a woman aged 55-69 years with acute or convalescent COVID-19. Both conserved end residues are part of each CDR3. A D gene is named only where the DNA matches it firmly. Size values are once, few and many counts, or a class for expanded clones, and some rows have none.

TRBD1 | TRBJ2-7 | TRBV11-2 | once | TGTGCCAGCAGCCGTCAGGGGGTATCCTACGAGCAGTACTTC | CASSRQGVSYEQYF
. | TRBJ2-7 | TRBV5-6 | . | TGTGCCAGCAGCTTTACCTACGAGCAGTACTTC | CASSFTYEQYF
. | TRBJ1-1 | TRBV6-5 | . | TGTGCCAGCAGGGAGGTGGGGGGGCAAAACACTGAAGCTTTCTTT | CASREVGGQNTEAFF
TRBD2 | TRBJ2-7 | TRBV3-1/TRBV3-2 | . | TGTGCCAGCAGCCCAGAACTAGCGGGGGGGCATGAGCAGTACTTC | CASSPELAGGHEQYF
. | TRBJ1-2 | TRBV20-1 | . | TGCAGTGCTGGTGAATCGGGACTCCGTAACTATGGCTACACCTTC | CSAGESGLRNYGYTF
. | TRBJ1-6 | TRBV30 | . | TGTGCCTGGAGTGTTGGTGGGAGCTCCTATAATTCACCCCTCCACTTT | CAWSVGGSSYNSPLHF
. | TRBJ1-6 | TRBV3-1/TRBV3-2 | . | TGTGCCAGCAGCCAAGACCTTTACACCCTCCACTTT | CASSQDLYTLHF
. | TRBJ2-7 | TRBV3-1/TRBV3-2 | . | TGTGCCAGCAGCCAATCGTCGGACGAGCAGTACTTC | CASSQSSDEQYF
. | TRBJ2-2 | TRBV5-1 | . | TGCGCCACCAAGAGGGAAGGGGAGCTGTTTTTT | CATKREGELFF
. | TRBJ1-2 | TRBV6-4 | . | TGTGCCAGCCGGCAGGCTCCTAACTATGGCTACACCTTC | CASRQAPNYGYTF
TRBD1 | TRBJ1-1 | TRBV29-1 | . | TGCAGCGCGAGGGACAGACCGAACACTGAAGCTTTCTTT | CSARDRPNTEAFF
. | TRBJ2-2 | TRBV7-8 | once | TGTGCCAGCACGCAGGGAAGGAACACCGGGGAGCTGTTTTTT | CASTQGRNTGELFF
. | TRBJ1-2 | TRBV6-6 | . | TGTGCCAGCAGCCCGAACTATGGCTACACCTTC | CASSPNYGYTF
. | TRBJ2-3 | TRBV19 | . | TGTGCCAGTAGTATGACTCGTGCTAGCACAGATACGCAGTATTTT | CASSMTRASTDTQYF
TRBD2 | TRBJ2-3 | TRBV9 | . | TGTGCCAGCAGCGTAGAGGGTCTAGCGGGGGGCACAGATACGCAGTATTTT | CASSVEGLAGGTDTQYF
TRBD2 | TRBJ2-3 | TRBV7-9 | . | TGTGCCAGCAGCTTAGGGTTAGCGGGGGGGCAAGATACGCAGTATTTT | CASSLGLAGGQDTQYF